The 27 T cell receptor beta chains given below trace back to one sample, sequenced in a study of cytomegalovirus exposure and HLA in healthy donors. The PCR ran on 60 Vbeta and 13 Jbeta primers. Some clones are missing from TCRdb's copy, which holds only in-frame ones; the method was immunoSEQ multiplex PCR. The sample lists about 190,000 clones, approximately 88% occurring once. The sequencing input was PBMCs. Receptors were obtained from a woman between 45 and 65 years old in good health and CMV-seropositive.

The chain combines TRBV7-3 with TRBJ2-3, with 9 bases aligning to TRBD2. From germline, CDR1 is SGHTA and CDR2 FQGTGA. Trimming cost V 4 bases and J 1 base; bases outside gene matches: 3. The CDR3 totals 15 residues. CDR3 region: CASSSQRGGTDTQYF. In DNA, the CDR3 is TGTGCCAGCAGCTCCCAGCGGGGGGGCACAGATACGCAGTATTTT.

The genes are TRBV5-5 and TRBJ1-1, with D uncertain. V shed 3 bases and J shed 6 bases, with 15 bases lying between them. CDR3 length equals 14 residues. Germline V CDR1 and CDR2: SGHKS, YYEKEE (reference sequence). This CDR3 is CASSSSGFAPEAFF. The CDR3 DNA is TGTGCCAGCAGCTCATCAGGATTCGCTCCTGAAGCTTTCTTT. The variable domain in full, with the rest retrieved from reference TRBV5-5 and TRBJ1-1, is DAGVTQSPTHLIKTRGQQVTLRCSPISGHKSVSWYQQVLGQGPQFIFQYYEKEERGRGNFPDRFSARQFPNYSSELNVNALLLGDSALYLCASSSSGFAPEAFFGQGTRLTVV.

V usage is TRBV23-1 and J usage is TRBJ1-5; 7 nucleotides align to TRBD1. TRBV23-1 is an ORF, and what it does is uncertain. With 7 bases clipped from V and 1 base from J, the junction kept 7 bases outside the gene matches. The CDR3 loop spans 15 amino acids. CDR3: CASTLQGKSNQPQHF. Written as DNA, the CDR3 is TGCGCCAGCACCCTACAGGGGAAGAGCAATCAGCCCCAGCATTTT.

This chain uses TRBV29-1 with TRBJ1-2, with D unresolved. Trimming removed 1 base at V and 0 bases at J, with 12 bases between. CDR3 length equals 15 residues. Germline lookup yields CDR1 SQVTM and CDR2 ANQGSEA. The CDR3, as DNA: TGCAGCGTTGAAGGTTCAGAAAAATCTAACTATGGCTACACCTTC. Its translation is CSVEGSEKSNYGYTF.

J is TRBJ1-2 and V is TRBV4-1; D is perhaps TRBD1 (6 bases). CDR3 length: 15 amino acids. From germline, CDR1 is MGHRA and CDR2 YSYEKL. V lost 0 bases and J 4 bases, leaving 12 bases between the germline ends. The CDR3: CASSQEDRGTYGYTF. The CDR3 DNA sequence: TGCGCCAGCAGCCAAGAGGATAGGGGGACCTATGGCTACACCTTC.

This chain uses TRBV9 with TRBJ1-6; D gene unclear. There are 15 residues in the CDR3. Trimming shortened V by 0 bases and J by 6 bases, and 10 bases separated the two germline ends. Germline CDR1 SGDLS, CDR2 YYNGEE. The DNA for the CDR3 is TGTGCCAGCAGCGTAGCAACGGGAAGTAATTCACCCCTCCACTTT. Translating it yields CASSVATGSNSPLHF.

The chain employs TRBV5-1 and TRBJ2-3, with 13 bases aligning to TRBD2. Trimming took 4 bases from V and 1 from J; bases not matched to a gene: 6. CDR3 length equals 17 residues. Germline V gene data show CDR1 as SGHRS and CDR2 as YFSETQ. The CDR3 DNA reads as TGCGCCAGCAGCGTGACTAGCGGGGGGACCCGCACAGATACGCAGTATTTT. The encoded protein is CASSVTSGGTRTDTQYF. The variable domain in full, completed from reference TRBV5-1 and TRBJ2-3, reads KAGVTQTPRYLIKTRGQQVTLSCSPISGHRSVSWYQQTPGQGLQFLFEYFSETQRNKGNFPGRFSGRQFSNSRSEMNVSTLELGDSALYLCASSVTSGGTRTDTQYFGPGTRLTVL.

The V call is TRBV18, the J call TRBJ2-1; possibly TRBD2 for D (7 bases). The ends were cut back, 1 base at V and 6 bases at J, with 10 bases in the middle. Germline values: CDR1 KGHSH, CDR2 LQKENI. The CDR3 runs 14 residues. As DNA, the CDR3 is TGTGCCAGCTCACCACGGGGGGGCCGCAATGAGCAGTTCTTC. Translating gives CASSPRGGRNEQFF.

V usage is TRBV28 and J usage is TRBJ2-5, with TRBD1 matching 7 bases. The germline V gene has CDR1 MDHEN and CDR2 SYDVKM. This CDR3 contains 15 residues. With 7 bases clipped from V and 2 bases from J, the junction kept 10 bases outside the gene matches. The CDR3 is CASIQQGLGQETQYF. Here the CDR3 DNA reads TGTGCCAGCATCCAACAGGGGTTGGGGCAAGAGACCCAGTACTTC.

J is TRBJ2-5 and V is TRBV7-2; 7 bases align to TRBD1. CDR1 and CDR2 from the germline V gene are SGHTA and FQGNSA. CDR3 length: 12 amino acids. The junction had 1 base not matched to a gene; V was cut back by 5 bases and J by 4 bases. The CDR3, as DNA: TGTGCCAGCAGCCGGGACAGAGAGACCCAGTACTTC. It specifies CASSRDRETQYF.

The chain employs TRBV19 and TRBJ1-3, with D maybe TRBD1 (6 bases). The CDR3 is 15 amino acids. Trimming took 7 bases from V and 0 from J, leaving 13 bases between them. The germline gives CDR1 LNHDA, CDR2 SQIVND (reference sequence). The CDR3 reads CASTPGQFSGNTIYF. The CDR3, as DNA: TGTGCCAGTACCCCAGGACAGTTCTCTGGAAACACCATATATTTT.

The genes are TRBV15 and TRBJ1-4, with D unclear. CDR1 is LNHNV and CDR2 is YYDKDF in the germline V gene (reference sequence). There are 15 residues in the CDR3. The germline V and J ends were trimmed by 1 base and 0 bases, with 6 bases remaining between them. The CDR3 DNA sequence: TGTGCCACCAGCAGAGTTAGTTCAACTAATGAAAAACTGTTTTTT. Its protein product is CATSRVSSTNEKLFF.

The CDR3 DNA sequence: TGTGCCAGCAGTGCGTCACAGGGGGCAGGTCAGCCCCAGCATTTT. Its translation: CASSASQGAGQPQHF. J is TRBJ1-5 and V is TRBV6-1; the match to TRBD1 covers 9 bases. Trimming at V came to 4 bases and at J to 6 bases, leaving 7 bases not matched to a gene. The germline CDR1 and CDR2 sequences are MNHNS and SASEGT. This CDR3 has 15 residues.

This clone was detected a few times. The genes are TRBV28 and TRBJ1-5, with TRBD1 matching 8 bases. After removal of 4 bases from V and 4 bases from J, the junction contained 6 bases not matched to a gene. The CDR3 contains 15 residues. Germline loops: CDR1 MDHEN, CDR2 SYDVKM. CDR3 region: CASSSTGERNQPQHF. In nucleotides, the CDR3 is TGTGCCAGCAGTTCGACAGGGGAACGGAATCAGCCCCAGCATTTT.

The chain joins TRBV6-4 to TRBJ2-5; 14 positions agree with TRBD2. Germline loops: CDR1 MRHNA, CDR2 SNTAGT. There are 21 residues in the CDR3. The V gene end was trimmed by 2 bases and the J gene end by 5 bases; junction bases not matched to a gene: 19. CDR3 loop: CASSDRLAGGRVGRMGETQYF. The CDR3 DNA reads TGTGCCAGCAGTGACCGACTAGCGGGGGGGCGCGTGGGCCGGATGGGTGAGACCCAGTACTTC.

This clone was detected a few times. The chain is built from TRBV5-1 and TRBJ2-1; 8 bases agree with TRBD1. The ends lost 0 bases at V and 4 bases at J; junction bases unmatched: 3. The CDR3 totals 15 residues. Germline values: CDR1 SGHRS, CDR2 YFSETQ. The CDR3 protein is CASSLAGGEYNEQFF. CDR3 DNA: TGCGCCAGCAGCTTGGCAGGGGGCGAATACAATGAGCAGTTCTTC.

The chain is built from TRBV5-1 and TRBJ2-1; 11 bases align to TRBD2. The trim removed 1 base at V and 6 bases at J, leaving 6 bases unmatched. Per germline, CDR1 SGHRS and CDR2 YFSETQ. CDR3 length: 16 residues. Written as DNA, the CDR3 is TGCGCCAGCAGCTTGAGAGTAGCGGGGGGGACCAATGAGCAGTTCTTC. Its protein product is CASSLRVAGGTNEQFF.

This sequence joins TRBV5-1 and TRBJ2-2, with TRBD1 identical over 7 bases. The CDR3 length is 15 residues. J was trimmed by 0 bases and V by 4 bases; bases with no gene match: 3. The germline V gene encodes CDR1 SGHRS and CDR2 YFSETQ. In DNA form, the CDR3 reads TGCGCCAGCAGCATGGGACAGTCGAACACCGGGGAGCTGTTTTTT. This codes for CASSMGQSNTGELFF.

The chain employs TRBV6-4 and TRBJ1-2; a possible D gene is TRBD1 (6 bases). Germline V gene data show CDR1 as MRHNA and CDR2 as SNTAGT. V was clipped by 2 bases and J by 4 bases, with 17 bases between them. This CDR3 contains 16 residues. CDR3 sequence (DNA): TGTGCCAGCAGTGACGATACAGGGATCAGCGTCTATGGCTACACCTTC. As protein: CASSDDTGISVYGYTF.

The chain combines TRBV10-3 with TRBJ2-7; 7 bases map to TRBD1. The germline gives CDR1 ENHRY, CDR2 SYGVKD. CDR3 length equals 15 residues. The ends lost 3 bases at V and 3 bases at J; junction bases unmatched: 8. Here the CDR3 DNA reads TGTGCCATCAGTGATGAGGGGGCGCCTCACTACGAGCAGTACTTC. Translation gives CAISDEGAPHYEQYF.

The chain carries TRBV7-9 and TRBJ2-5, with TRBD2 matching 11 bases. This CDR3 comprises 16 residues. Germline V gene sequence: CDR1 SEHNR, CDR2 FQNEAQ (reference sequence). The V gene end was trimmed by 3 bases and the J gene end by 0 bases; junction bases not matched to a gene: 3. The CDR3 DNA sequence: TGTGCCAGCAGCTTCCGACTAGCGGGGTACCAAGAGACCCAGTACTTC. Encoded protein: CASSFRLAGYQETQYF.

This sequence joins TRBV27 and TRBJ2-3, with 8 bases fitting TRBD2. The germline V gene encodes CDR1 MNHEY and CDR2 SMNVEV (reference sequence). CDR3 size: 15 residues. With 1 base clipped from V and 3 bases from J, the junction kept 3 bases outside the gene matches. The CDR3 reads CASSLLSGGTDTQYF. The CDR3 DNA follows: TGTGCCAGCAGTTTATTGTCGGGGGGGACAGATACGCAGTATTTT.

In this sample, this clone turned up once. The chain has TRBV5-4 and TRBJ1-1; 7 nucleotides line up with TRBD1. After removal of 6 bases from V and 10 bases from J, the junction contained 9 bases not matched to a gene. Germline assignment: CDR1 SGHNT and CDR2 YYREEE (reference sequence). The CDR3 runs 12 residues. In DNA, the CDR3 is TGTGCCAGCAAGGGGACAGCCACCCTAGCTTTCTTT. The encoded protein is CASKGTATLAFF.

V gene TRBV11-3 combines with J gene TRBJ2-2; TRBD2 aligns across 7 bases. With 5 bases clipped from V and 7 bases from J, the junction kept 4 bases outside the gene matches. The CDR3 totals 13 residues. Per germline, CDR1 SGHNT and CDR2 YENEEA. The CDR3 DNA reads TGTGCCAGCAGCCCTACTAGCGTCGGGGAGCTGTTTTTT. It translates to CASSPTSVGELFF.

The table lists this clone with a count of one. The V and J genes are TRBV29-1 and TRBJ2-1, with 12 bases lining up with TRBD2. Trimming at V came to 7 bases and at J to 7 bases, leaving 14 bases not matched to a gene. The germline CDR1 and CDR2 sequences are SQVTM and ANQGSEA. The CDR3 length is 16 residues. This CDR3 is CSALRALAGGKNEQFF. The CDR3 region has the DNA TGCAGCGCTCTTAGGGCTCTAGCGGGGGGGAAAAATGAGCAGTTCTTC.

The chain recombines TRBV5-6 with TRBJ2-5; D is perhaps TRBD2 (6 bases). CDR1 is SGHDT, CDR2 YYEEEE, per germline. Trimming took 0 bases from V and 2 from J, leaving 14 bases between them. CDR3 size: 16 residues. CDR3 sequence (DNA): TGTGCCAGCAGCTTGGGTGTAGTGGGGACTCAAGAGACCCAGTACTTC. Protein: CASSLGVVGTQETQYF.

V usage is TRBV6-6 and J usage is TRBJ2-5; perhaps TRBD1 as D (5 bases). The CDR3 has 14 amino acids. V shed 10 bases and J shed 5 bases, with 20 bases lying between them. Per germline, CDR1 MNHNY and CDR2 SVGAGI (reference sequence). CDR3 sequence reads: CATSFPGLPETQYF. Written as DNA, the CDR3 is TGTGCCACATCATTCCCAGGGCTACCTGAGACCCAGTACTTC.